One and the same sample provided the 23 T cell receptor beta chains below, sequenced in a study of T cell responses to AZD1222 COVID-19 vaccine. Method: immunoSEQ multiplex PCR; TCRdb's copy keeps in-frame clones and lacks some. The sample carries some 140,000 clones, about 87% recorded once. The source material was peripheral blood, sampled on day 0 of AZD1222 vaccination. These TCRs come from an adult in good health.

This chain links TRBV7-8 with TRBJ2-7, with 7 bases aligning to TRBD2. CDR1 is SGHVS, CDR2 FQNEAQ, per germline. Trimming cost V 6 bases and J 3 bases; bases outside gene matches: 14. This CDR3 spans 16 amino acids. CDR3 coding DNA: TGTGCCAGCAGACCCAGGTTGTGGGGGGGGATCTACGAGCAGTACTTC. Its protein is CASRPRLWGGIYEQYF.

J is TRBJ2-2 and V is TRBV7-8; D uncertain. This CDR3 spans 14 amino acids. V was cut by 5 bases and J by 1 base, with 8 bases left in between. Looked up from germline, CDR1 is SGHVS and CDR2 is FQNEAQ. DNA of the CDR3: TGTGCCAGCAGCCCAGGTTGGAACACCGGGGAGCTGTTTTTT. It is translated as CASSPGWNTGELFF.

This chain joins TRBV6-5 and TRBJ2-2, with no clear D. CDR3 length: 13 amino acids. From germline, CDR1 is MNHEY and CDR2 SVGAGI. V gave up 6 bases and J gave up 4 bases, with 9 bases separating them. CDR3 nucleotide sequence: TGTGCCAGCAGGAATACCCTCACCGGGGAGCTGTTTTTT. This encodes CASRNTLTGELFF.

Worth noting for this clone: A junction end diverges from the germline sequence, so it may reflect a read error. The chain combines TRBV5-5 with TRBJ1-2, with D maybe TRBD1 (6 bases). Germline CDR1 is SGHKS and CDR2 is YYEKEE (reference sequence). The CDR3 runs 16 residues. The CDR3: CASSPSPAGTSFGLAF. The CDR3 DNA reads TGTGCCAGCAGCCCGAGCCCCGCCGGGACAAGCTTTGGTTTGGCCTTC.

The CDR3 reads CASSQAPVASGNTIYF. The CDR3 DNA reads TGTGCCAGCAGCCAAGCGCCCGTAGCCTCTGGAAACACCATATATTTT. This chain links TRBV9 with TRBJ1-3; D unclear. The ends were cut back, 4 bases at V and 0 bases at J, with 14 bases in the middle. Germline CDR1 is SGDLS and CDR2 is YYNGEE. The CDR3 is 16 amino acids.

The chain couples TRBV5-1 to TRBJ2-7; the match to TRBD1 covers 10 bases. CDR1 and CDR2 from the germline V gene are SGHRS and YFSETQ. V shed 0 bases, J shed 4 bases, and the junction held 4 bases outside the gene matches. CDR3 length: 15 residues. The CDR3 region has the DNA TGCGCCAGCAGCTTGGGTGGGACAGGGGCTTACGAGCAGTACTTC. It yields the protein CASSLGGTGAYEQYF.

V usage is TRBV5-1 and J usage is TRBJ1-4, with D perhaps TRBD1 (5 bases). V lost 4 bases and J 3 bases, leaving 16 bases between the germline ends. CDR3 length equals 16 residues. Germline V lookup: CDR1 SGHRS, CDR2 YFSETQ. CDR3 nucleotides: TGCGCCAGCAGCCCAGGACAACCCGGGCCTAATGAAAAACTGTTTTTT. Translated: CASSPGQPGPNEKLFF.

CDR3 loop: CASSLSPNLQETQYF. The CDR3 DNA is TGTGCCAGCAGCTTATCCCCCAATCTCCAAGAGACCCAGTACTTC. This chain joins TRBV7-2 and TRBJ2-5; D not certain. The V gene's germline CDR1 is SGHTA and CDR2 FQGNSA. The V gene lost 2 bases and the J gene lost 1 base, with 11 bases spanning the gap. CDR3 size: 15 residues.

V gene TRBV6-5 combines with J gene TRBJ2-7; 7 bases match TRBD2. The CDR3 contains 15 residues. The germline V gene has CDR1 MNHEY and CDR2 SVGAGI. Losses at the gene ends were 6 bases for V and 0 bases for J; bases not matched to a gene: 8. CDR3 coding DNA: TGTGCCAGCAGCTACCGGGGGGAGAGCTCCTACGAGCAGTACTTC. It translates to CASSYRGESSYEQYF.

The chain links TRBV6-2 or TRBV6-3 to TRBJ2-7; 12 bases map to TRBD2. The CDR3 length is 15 residues. Trimming cost V 6 bases and J 1 base; bases outside gene matches: 4. Germline V lookup: CDR1 MNHEY, CDR2 SVGEGT. The chain's CDR3 is CASSRLAGVSYEQYF. CDR3 coding DNA: TGTGCCAGCAGCAGACTAGCGGGGGTGTCCTACGAGCAGTACTTC.

The chain uses TRBV7-9 and TRBJ2-7; TRBD1 matches 7 bases. The CDR3 totals 16 residues. V shed 5 bases and J 0 bases; nucleotides not matched to a gene: 10. The germline CDR1 and CDR2 sequences are SEHNR and FQNEAQ (reference sequence). CDR3 residues: CASSPIPQGDSYEQYF. The CDR3 bases are TGTGCCAGCAGCCCTATCCCGCAGGGGGACTCCTACGAGCAGTACTTC.

The DNA of the CDR3 is TGTGCCAGCAGCCAAGATAGGCAGGGTGGAAGGTCAATCGGTTCGGATGGCTACACCTTC. As protein: CASSQDRQGGRSIGSDGYTF. The V gene is TRBV4-2, the J gene TRBJ1-2; D perhaps matches TRBD1 (5 bases). The CDR3 runs 20 residues. Germline V lookup: CDR1 LGHNA, CDR2 YNFKEQ. The germline V and J ends were trimmed by 0 bases and 6 bases, with 29 bases remaining between them.

The V gene is TRBV29-1, the J gene TRBJ2-2, with TRBD1 identical over 9 bases. The CDR3 spans 14 residues. Germline assignment: CDR1 SQVTM and CDR2 ANQGSEA. With V trimmed by 7 bases and J by 6 bases, 9 bases remained unmatched. CDR3 residues: CSADRGSGAGELFF. The DNA for the CDR3 is TGCAGCGCGGACAGGGGCTCGGGGGCCGGGGAGCTGTTTTTT.

This chain uses TRBV9 with TRBJ2-1; 7 nucleotides align to TRBD1. Germline V gives CDR1 SGDLS, CDR2 YYNGEE. The CDR3 length is 15 residues. With V trimmed by 3 bases and J by 4 bases, 7 bases remained unmatched. CDR3: CASSGGQQNYNEQFF. In DNA, the CDR3 is TGTGCCAGCAGCGGGGGACAGCAAAATTACAATGAGCAGTTCTTC.

The CDR3 bases are TGTGCCAGCAACGCAGGGGCTGGTACTGAAGCTTTCTTT. Amino acids: CASNAGAGTEAFF. This sequence joins TRBV9 and TRBJ1-1, with D possibly matching TRBD1 (6 bases). V gave up 6 bases and J gave up 5 bases, with 14 bases separating them. CDR1 and CDR2 from the germline V gene are SGDLS and YYNGEE. This CDR3 is 13 amino acids long.

The CDR3 spells CASQGSRGYTF. DNA of the CDR3: TGTGCCAGCCAGGGTTCTCGTGGCTACACCTTC. The chain is built from TRBV27 and TRBJ1-2; TRBD1 might be the D (5 bases). The CDR3 covers 11 residues. Looked up from germline, CDR1 is MNHEY and CDR2 is SMNVEV (reference sequence). V lost 8 bases, J lost 7 bases, and 11 bases lay in between.

CDR3 DNA: TGTGCCAGCGGGGAGGCATCTGGAGGCTACACCTTC. Translated, it gives CASGEASGGYTF. The V gene is TRBV7-2, the J gene TRBJ1-2; D is ambiguous. The CDR3 is 12 amino acids. V shed 8 bases and J shed 8 bases, with 15 bases lying between them. Per the germline V gene, CDR1 is SGHTA and CDR2 is FQGNSA.

The CDR3 DNA sequence: TGTGCCAGCAGCTTCGACAGGGGCAAGGTGAATGAGCAGTTCTTC. Translation: CASSFDRGKVNEQFF. V and J are TRBV7-2 and TRBJ2-1; 8 bases agree with TRBD1. The CDR3 loop spans 15 amino acids. Germline-derived CDR1 and CDR2 are SGHTA and FQGNSA. V lost 3 bases, J lost 7 bases, and 8 bases stayed unmatched. Drawing the rest from reference TRBV7-2 and TRBJ2-1, the complete variable domain is GAGVSQSPSNKVTEKGKDVELRCDPISGHTALYWYRQSLGQGLEFLIYFQGNSAPDKSGLPSDRFSAERTGGSVSTLTIQRTQQEDSAVYLCASSFDRGKVNEQFFGPGTRLTVL.

This chain joins TRBV3-1 (or the pseudogene TRBV3-2) and TRBJ1-2; D is unresolved. Trimming took off 2 bases at V and 4 bases at J, with 14 bases between the two ends. The germline V gene encodes CDR1 LGHDT and CDR2 YNNKEL (reference sequence). The CDR3 is 15 amino acids. The CDR3 region is CASSQTTGRTYGYTF. The CDR3 region has the DNA TGTGCCAGCAGCCAAACAACCGGGAGAACCTATGGCTACACCTTC.

The chain links TRBV5-1 to TRBJ2-3; 12 nucleotides agree with TRBD2. Germline values: CDR1 SGHRS, CDR2 YFSETQ. This CDR3 is built from 16 residues. V gave up 0 bases and J gave up 10 bases; unmatched junction bases: 9. In DNA form, the CDR3 reads TGCGCCAGCAGCTTGGTCACTAGCGGGGGGCCGGGGGCGCAGTATTTT. Its translation is CASSLVTSGGPGAQYF. The whole variable domain, remainder taken from reference TRBV5-1 and TRBJ2-3, is KAGVTQTPRYLIKTRGQQVTLSCSPISGHRSVSWYQQTPGQGLQFLFEYFSETQRNKGNFPGRFSGRQFSNSRSEMNVSTLELGDSALYLCASSLVTSGGPGAQYFGPGTRLTVL.

This clone was seen only once. The genes are TRBV5-1 and TRBJ1-1, with 7 bases identical to TRBD1. Germline CDR1 reads SGHRS; CDR2 reads YFSETQ. This CDR3 has 15 residues. The ends lost 4 bases at V and 0 bases at J; junction bases unmatched: 6. The CDR3 reads CASSLQGGMNTEAFF. CDR3 DNA sequence: TGCGCCAGCAGCCTCCAGGGGGGAATGAACACTGAAGCTTTCTTT.

V and J are TRBV6-2 or TRBV6-3 and TRBJ1-5; no firm D call. Per germline, CDR1 MNHEY and CDR2 SVGEGT. The CDR3 has 15 residues. V lost 2 bases, J lost 0 bases, and 8 bases lay in between. The CDR3 protein is CASSYRGVSNQPQHF. In nucleotides, the CDR3 is TGTGCCAGCAGTTACAGAGGAGTTAGCAATCAGCCCCAGCATTTT.

The V gene is TRBV19, the J gene TRBJ2-7; 10 bases are a match to TRBD1. The CDR3 covers 14 residues. V was clipped by 8 bases and J by 4 bases; unmatched bases: 8. Germline values: CDR1 LNHDA, CDR2 SQIVND (reference sequence). The CDR3 nucleotides read TGTGCCAGTGACGATGGGACAGGGGTTTACGAGCAGTACTTC. Its translation is CASDDGTGVYEQYF.